These 25 T cell receptor beta chains share one sample of origin, sequenced in a study of T cells in tuberculosis. Assay: immunoSEQ multiplex PCR; the TCRdb copy retains only in-frame clones and omits some. The repertoire holds tens of thousands of clones, with approximately 90% as singletons. Sequenced: PBMCs. These receptors came from a donor aged 10-29 years with latent tuberculosis or without tuberculosis infection.

The DNA for the CDR3 is TGTGCCTGGAGTCACGGGGGGCTTTATGGCTACACCTTC. Translated: CAWSHGGLYGYTF. This chain joins TRBV30 and TRBJ1-2, with a possible D match to TRBD1 (6 bases). V dropped 2 bases and J dropped 5 bases, with 12 bases sitting between them. The CDR3 has 13 residues. The V gene's germline CDR1 is GTSNPN and CDR2 SVGIG (reference sequence).

The V gene is TRBV28, the J gene TRBJ1-2; no clear D. The ends were cut back, 4 bases at V and 5 bases at J, with 17 bases in the middle. In germline, CDR1 is MDHEN, CDR2 SYDVKM. This CDR3 has 15 amino acids. CDR3 DNA sequence: TGTGCCAGCAGTTCACCACAATGGGCGGGGTATGGCTACACCTTC. Translation: CASSSPQWAGYGYTF.

This rearrangement joins TRBV11-3 to TRBJ2-7; 7 bases agree with TRBD2. CDR3 length: 16 residues. CDR1 is SGHNT and CDR2 is YENEEA in the germline V gene. Trimming removed 5 bases from V and 1 base from J; junction bases left unmatched: 11. CDR3 sequence (DNA): TGTGCCAGCAGCCTTAACACGGCGGGAGAGTCCTACGAGCAGTACTTC. Protein sequence: CASSLNTAGESYEQYF.

The chain has TRBV6-5 and TRBJ1-4, with unresolved D. The CDR3 loop spans 14 amino acids. V shed 6 bases and J shed 2 bases, with 10 bases lying between them. Germline V lookup: CDR1 MNHEY, CDR2 SVGAGI. DNA for the CDR3: TGTGCCAGCAGGCCCACCGGGACTAATGAAAAACTGTTTTTT. The encoded protein is CASRPTGTNEKLFF.

Here the CDR3 DNA reads TGCGCCAGCAGCCTCTTCGGGGTGAACACTGAAGCTTTCTTT. Its protein is CASSLFGVNTEAFF. This rearrangement joins TRBV5-1 to TRBJ1-1, with D unresolved. Trimming stripped 4 bases from V and 0 bases from J, with 10 bases between. The CDR3 sequence is 14 residues long. Germline V gene sequence: CDR1 SGHRS, CDR2 YFSETQ.

This clone was detected once. The chain uses TRBV15 and TRBJ1-4; 9 bases are shared with TRBD1. Trimming took 8 bases from V and 8 from J; bases not matched to a gene: 9. The V gene's germline CDR1 is LNHNV and CDR2 YYDKDF (reference sequence). This CDR3 region has 14 residues. CDR3: CATGTRGQGEKLFF. For the CDR3, the DNA is TGTGCCACCGGAACACGGGGACAGGGCGAAAAACTGTTTTTT.

This clone was seen a single time. J is TRBJ2-3 and V is TRBV25-1, with 7 bases matching TRBD2. Trimming at V came to 4 bases and at J to 3 bases, leaving 4 bases not matched to a gene. Germline loops: CDR1 MGHDK, CDR2 SYGVNS. The CDR3 totals 14 residues. CDR3 region: CASSGEGITDTQYF. In nucleotides, the CDR3 is TGTGCCAGCAGTGGGGAGGGGATTACAGATACGCAGTATTTT.

This rearrangement joins TRBV20-1 to TRBJ2-7; no clear D gene. The CDR3 has 10 residues. CDR1 and CDR2 (germline): DFQATT, SNEGSKA (reference sequence). V was shortened by 6 bases and J by 5 bases, with 8 bases between the two germline ends. The CDR3, as DNA: TGCAGTGCCGATCGCGACGAGCAGTACTTC. Translating it yields CSADRDEQYF.

The chain employs TRBV28 and TRBJ1-5; D is unresolved. The ends were cut back, 3 bases at V and 11 bases at J, with 20 bases in the middle. The germline gives CDR1 MDHEN, CDR2 SYDVKM. CDR3 length equals 15 residues. The CDR3 loop reads CASSFNLWRIRAQHF. The CDR3 DNA is TGTGCCAGCAGTTTCAACCTATGGCGAATACGGGCCCAGCATTTT.

The V and J genes are TRBV28 and TRBJ2-1; 9 bases map to TRBD1. The ends lost 1 base at V and 5 bases at J; junction bases unmatched: 3. The CDR3 loop spans 15 amino acids. Germline V gene lookup returns CDR1 MDHEN and CDR2 SYDVKM. The CDR3 spells CASSLYRGQDNEQFF. As DNA, the CDR3 is TGTGCCAGCAGTTTATACAGGGGGCAAGACAATGAGCAGTTCTTC.

Turning to this clone: One end of the junction is discordant with germline, which a read error may explain. V and J are TRBV15 and TRBJ2-5, with D possibly matching TRBD1 (6 bases). The CDR3 is 12 amino acids. The V gene's germline CDR1 is LNHNV and CDR2 YYDKDF (reference sequence). The CDR3 protein is CATSRDTGTKYF. DNA of the CDR3: TGTGCCACCAGCAGAGATACAGGGACCAAGTACTTC.

The chain carries TRBV7-2 and TRBJ2-7; 10 bases line up with TRBD1. Germline CDR1 is SGHTA and CDR2 is FQGNSA. V trimming: 4 bases; J trimming: 3 bases; junction bases outside the gene matches: 6. The CDR3 runs to 15 residues. Here the CDR3 DNA reads TGTGCCAGCAGCTCGGGACAGGGGTTTTACTACGAGCAGTACTTC. It specifies CASSSGQGFYYEQYF.

This clone was seen only once. The V call is TRBV18, the J call TRBJ2-7; D ambiguous. The CDR3 totals 14 residues. V gave up 0 bases and J gave up 2 bases, with 8 bases separating them. CDR1 KGHSH and CDR2 LQKENI come from the germline V gene. The CDR3 sequence is CASSPPGPTYEQYF. CDR3 nucleotides: TGTGCCAGCTCACCACCGGGCCCCACCTACGAGCAGTACTTC.

DNA for the CDR3: TGTGCCAGCAGTCTGAGCGGAGTCTCCTACGAGCAGTACTTC. Protein sequence: CASSLSGVSYEQYF. The chain recombines TRBV27 with TRBJ2-7, with D possibly being TRBD2 (5 bases). The CDR3 totals 14 residues. Trimming left V 5 bases short and J 0 bases short, with 11 bases between. Germline values: CDR1 MNHEY, CDR2 SMNVEV (reference sequence).

The chain employs TRBV19 and TRBJ1-1, with 9 nucleotides matching TRBD1. Germline V gene lookup returns CDR1 LNHDA and CDR2 SQIVND (reference sequence). This CDR3 has 14 amino acids. V shed 4 bases and J 8 bases; nucleotides not matched to a gene: 8. The CDR3 is CASSKDRGGFEAFF. CDR3 nucleotide sequence: TGTGCCAGTAGTAAGGACAGGGGAGGCTTCGAAGCTTTCTTT. The full variable domain, its missing parts supplied by reference TRBV19 and TRBJ1-1, is DGGITQSPKYLFRKEGQNVTLSCEQNLNHDAMYWYRQDPGQGLRLIYYSQIVNDFQKGDIAEGYSVSREKKESFPLTVTSAQKNPTAFYLCASSKDRGGFEAFFGQGTRLTVV.

This clone was detected a few times. The chain links TRBV1 to TRBJ1-5. TRBV1 is reported as a pseudogene. CDR3 length equals 15 residues. CDR3 residues: CTSRRYARLNQPQHF. The CDR3 DNA sequence: TGCACCAGCAGGCGATATGCGAGGCTCAATCAGCCCCAGCATTTT.

CDR3: CASSALAHPTDTQYF. DNA for the CDR3: TGTGCCAGCTCAGCTCTAGCGCACCCCACAGATACGCAGTATTTT. The chain couples TRBV18 to TRBJ2-3, with D possibly TRBD2 on 6 matching bases. Trimming took 5 bases from V and 2 from J, leaving 14 bases between them. This CDR3 spans 15 amino acids. Germline V gene sequence: CDR1 KGHSH, CDR2 LQKENI.

CDR3 sequence (DNA): TGTGCCAGCAGCTTAGGACAAAACTATGGCTACACCTTC. Its translation is CASSLGQNYGYTF. J is TRBJ1-2 and V is TRBV7-2; D is unresolved. The germline CDR1 and CDR2 sequences are SGHTA and FQGNSA. The CDR3 spans 13 residues. Deletions cut 1 base from V and 2 bases from J, with 5 bases between.

A single count supports this clone. This chain joins TRBV19 and TRBJ2-4; 10 positions agree with TRBD1. J was trimmed by 8 bases and V by 4 bases; bases with no gene match: 11. Germline-derived CDR1 and CDR2 are LNHDA and SQIVND (reference sequence). CDR3 length: 16 amino acids. In nucleotides, the CDR3 is TGTGCCAGTAGTACCCGCCTCGGGACAGGGGTTCACATTCAGTACTTC. It translates to CASSTRLGTGVHIQYF.

This clone was seen just once. This chain uses TRBV10-2 with TRBJ1-4; D is possibly TRBD1 (5 bases). Germline V gene data show CDR1 as WSHSY and CDR2 as SAAADI. This CDR3 spans 18 amino acids. Trimming took 1 base from V and 7 from J, leaving 22 bases between them. In DNA form, the CDR3 reads TGCGCCAGCAGTGAGTGGGGTTTTCCATGGGGGGGTCCTGAAAAACTGTTTTTT. This codes for CASSEWGFPWGGPEKLFF.

This chain uses TRBV4-1 with TRBJ2-7; perhaps TRBD1 as D (6 bases). The V gene lost 2 bases and the J gene lost 1 base, with 18 bases spanning the gap. Germline CDR1 is MGHRA and CDR2 is YSYEKL. The CDR3 is 17 amino acids. CDR3 DNA sequence: TGCGCCAGCAGCCAACCAGTGAGGGGGAGTCGGTCCTACGAGCAGTACTTC. Translation gives CASSQPVRGSRSYEQYF.

J is TRBJ2-5 and V is TRBV2; possibly TRBD2 for D (6 bases). CDR1 SNHLY and CDR2 FYNNEI come from the germline V gene. The CDR3 is 13 residues long. V was clipped by 5 bases and J by 7 bases, with 14 bases between them. In DNA form, the CDR3 reads TGTGCCAGCAGTCGGGACTCCCAGGCGACCCAGTACTTC. Its protein is CASSRDSQATQYF. The whole variable domain, filled in from reference TRBV2 and TRBJ2-5, reads EPEVTQTPSHQVTQMGQEVILRCVPISNHLYFYWYRQILGQKVEFLVSFYNNEISEKSEIFDDQFSVERPDGSNFTLKIRSTKLEDSAMYFCASSRDSQATQYFGPGTRLLVL.

The CDR3 DNA reads as TGTGCCAGCAGGGACAGGGGTAGTAGGTTCTACGAGCAGTACTTC. Protein sequence: CASRDRGSRFYEQYF. The chain couples TRBV28 to TRBJ2-7; 9 positions match TRBD1. J gave up 3 bases and V 6 bases, and 9 bases lay outside the gene matches. This CDR3 has 15 amino acids. In germline, CDR1 is MDHEN, CDR2 SYDVKM.

This sequence joins TRBV6-5 and TRBJ2-7; D unresolved. The CDR3 is 13 residues long. Germline V lookup: CDR1 MNHEY, CDR2 SVGAGI. Trimming left V 0 bases short and J 4 bases short, with 7 bases between. The CDR3 bases are TGTGCCAGCAGTTACTCGATACAGTACGAGCAGTACTTC. Its translation is CASSYSIQYEQYF.

The J gene is TRBJ2-7, the V gene TRBV28; 13 nucleotides line up with TRBD2. V lost 6 bases to trimming and J lost 6 bases; unmatched junction nucleotides: 2. Germline V gene sequence: CDR1 MDHEN, CDR2 SYDVKM. The CDR3 length is 13 residues. The CDR3, as DNA: TGTGCCAGCAGAGGGACTAGCGGGACCGAGCAGTACTTC. Protein product: CASRGTSGTEQYF.